The 9 T cell receptor beta chains reported below all come from one sample, sequenced in a study of human T cells and chemical hapten exposure listed by TCRdb under 2021. During library preparation, unique molecular identifiers were attached to individual cDNA molecules so that TCRs could be counted quantitatively and reproducibly. TCRdb reanalyzed the raw reads on its own, using fastp at Q25 for trimming and MiXCR for clone calling, and kept in-frame beta chains. Rows are combined by CDR3 protein, so each entry shows the most common genes and DNA. In this sample the table shows more than 100,000 distinct CDR3 sequences, 6.5% to 10% of which occur a single time. The ten largest clones represent more than 1.3% of the sample. Total RNA was extracted from unfractionated whole blood collected in Tempus Blood RNA tubes. The sequenced material came from whole blood. The receptors shown here come from a human donor in good health. Some clones in this sample may be carry-over from other donors' samples. Donor details come from another sample of the same person, matched by shared clones.

V is TRBV12-3 or TRBV12-4 and J is TRBJ1-2; D gene uncertain. Trimming cost V 1 base and J 8 bases, with 14 bases left between them. The length of the CDR3 is 14 residues. CDR3 sequence (DNA): TGTGCCAGCAGTTTAGTTCTCAGCCCGGAAGGCTACACCTTC. Translating it yields CASSLVLSPEGYTF.

This clonotype was observed a few times. V gene TRBV6-6 combines with J gene TRBJ1-6; a possible D gene is TRBD1 (5 bases). With 6 bases removed from V and 8 bases from J, the gap between germline ends came to 8 bases. The CDR3 loop spans 12 amino acids. In germline, CDR1 is MNHNY, CDR2 SVGAGI (reference sequence). This CDR3 is CASRDSDSPLHF. Written as DNA, the CDR3 is TGTGCCAGCAGAGACAGTGATTCACCCCTCCACTTT.

The chain has TRBV6-5 and TRBJ2-7, with 7 bases fitting TRBD1. Germline values: CDR1 MNHEY, CDR2 SVGAGI. CDR3 size: 15 residues. The junction had 5 bases not matched to a gene; V was cut back by 1 base and J by 2 bases. Here the CDR3 DNA reads TGTGCCAGCAGTTACTTCGGGACAGAGGCCTACGAGCAGTACTTC. Its protein is CASSYFGTEAYEQYF.

This clonotype was counted at least ten times. The gene calls are TRBV12-3 or TRBV12-4 and TRBJ1-1; the D gene is possibly TRBD1 (5 bases). This CDR3 is 13 amino acids long. Trimming pared 2 bases from V and 6 bases from J, leaving 10 bases between. This CDR3 reads CASSLWQGPEAFF. In DNA form, the CDR3 reads TGTGCCAGCAGTTTATGGCAGGGTCCTGAAGCTTTCTTT.

The chain carries TRBV5-1 and TRBJ2-5, with 7 positions matching TRBD2. The CDR3 consists of 14 residues. CDR1 is SGHRS, CDR2 YFSETQ, per germline. The ends lost 4 bases at V and 2 bases at J; junction bases unmatched: 5. CDR3 loop: CASSPGGGQETQYF. CDR3 bases: TGCGCCAGCAGCCCCGGCGGGGGACAAGAGACCCAGTACTTC.

Notes on this clonotype: A much bigger clone sits one base away, suggesting this may be a read error. The rearrangement joins TRBV3-1 to TRBJ2-2; D may be TRBD1 (5 bases). The germline CDR1 and CDR2 sequences are LGHDT and YNNKEL (reference sequence). This CDR3 has 12 residues. DNA of the CDR3: TGTGTCAGCAGCCAGGGTCCCGGGGAGCTGTTTTTT. This encodes CVSSQGPGELFF. Full variable domain (remainder filled in from reference TRBV3-1 and TRBJ2-2): DTAVSQTPKYLVTQMGNDKSIKCEQNLGHDTMYWYKQDSKKFLKIMFSYNNKELIINETVPNRFSPKSPDKAHLNLHINSLELGDSAVYFCVSSQGPGELFFGEGSRLTVL.

This chain uses TRBV29-1 with TRBJ2-1; 8 bases are a match to TRBD2. Germline assignment: CDR1 SQVTM and CDR2 ANQGSEA. V gave up 2 bases and J gave up 3 bases; unmatched junction bases: 3. The CDR3 length is 14 residues. CDR3 protein: CSVELAGLYNEQFF. In nucleotides, the CDR3 is TGCAGCGTTGAACTAGCGGGCCTCTACAATGAGCAGTTCTTC.

As regards this clonotype: Being one base from a much bigger clone, this may be a read error. The chain uses TRBV18 and TRBJ2-7; D not certain. This CDR3 is 15 amino acids long. V was shortened by 2 bases and J by 0 bases, with 11 bases between the two germline ends. Germline CDR1 KGHSH, CDR2 LQKENI. The CDR3 here is CASSPGSAGSYEQYF. The CDR3 DNA follows: TGTGCCAGCTCACCAGGGTCTGCCGGCTCCTACGAGCAGTACTTC. Based on the CDR3 plus reference TRBV18 and TRBJ2-7, the full variable domain is NAGVMQNPRHLVRRRGQEARLRCSPMKGHSHVYWYRQLPEEGLKFMVYLQKENIIDESGMPKERFSAEFPKEGPSILRIQQVVRGDSAAYFCASSPGSAGSYEQYFGPGTRLTVT.

The chain couples TRBV9 to TRBJ2-7; 8 bases map to TRBD2. This CDR3 has 15 residues. The germline gives CDR1 SGDLS, CDR2 YYNGEE. With V trimmed by 0 bases and J by 0 bases, 2 bases remained unmatched. DNA of the CDR3: TGTGCCAGCAGCGTAGCGGGGGGGAACTCCTACGAGCAGTACTTC. Translating gives CASSVAGGNSYEQYF.